This T cell receptor beta chain is drawn from a study of CD8+CD57+ T cells in acquired aplastic anemia (dated by TCRdb to 2017 to 2018). Regarding the complete study: Extracted DNA from sorted CD4+ and CD8+ cells averaged approximately 3 ug, ranging from about 0.17 to 30 ug. CD8+CD57+ expansion was defined as frequency above the mean frequency observed in healthy subjects.

The CDR3 runs 13 amino acids, cysteine and phenylalanine included. The kept DNA is CDR3 alone, 39 bases in frame from the first base. V is shortened by 12 bases, J by 3 bases, and the region joining them spans 16 bases. For CDR1 and CDR2, the germline V gene lists KGHDR and SFDVKD. This clonotype was observed once. The specificity of this receptor is unknown. No base quality values were provided; no much bigger clone lies one nucleotide off. One read alone is a weak basis. Genomic DNA was used as template for profiling of TCR beta VDJ combinations and CDR3 sequences. TCR repertoire sequencing was run on an Illumina HiSeq 2000. The study's own analysis went as follows. Repertoire assessment relied on Simpson's diversity index, CDR3 size and DJ length profiles, and TRBV/TRBJ rearrangement plots. The most abundant DNA sequence in the deep sequencing data was taken as the immunodominant clone. CDR3 amino acid sequences were checked for sharing across subjects and were also compared against the VDJdb database and published repertoires. Using fastp at Q25 and MiXCR, TCRdb reprocessed the public reads and kept productive beta chains. Each entry is one CDR3 protein sequence, shown with its most common DNA and genes. TCRdb, rather than the study authors, made the V and J calls. The sample data list under 200,000 distinct CDR3 sequences, and around half of these were observed just once. Of the sample, roughly 30% is held by the ten largest clones.

Overall study outcomes, separate from this receptor: CD8+ Simpson's diversity did not differ significantly between patients and healthy controls (P=0.060). Roughly 31 CD8+ CDR3 sequences were shared between patients and controls but appeared highly expressed in patients and within their immunodominant clones.

Expansion of CD8+CD57+ cells had been shown by flow cytometry in the patients chosen for sequencing. Every patient had severe acquired aplastic anemia, diagnosed using the International Study of Aplastic Anemia and Agranulocytosis and Camitta criteria. At the time blood was sampled, none of the patients had received any therapy. In the study, sorted CD4+ and CD8+ blood T cells from patients with severe aplastic anemia and from healthy subjects underwent deep sequencing of TCR repertoires. In the USA, patient enrollment took place under clinicaltrials.gov protocols 00001620, 01623167, 00001397, 00071045, 00081523 and 00961064. Ficoll-Paque density gradient centrifugation was used to isolate peripheral blood mononuclear cells. CD4+ and CD8+ T cells were sorted by FACS or magnetic beads before DNA extraction.

The TCR was taken from a human donor with aplastic anemia. The specimen sequenced was sorted CD4+, CD8+, or CD8+CD57+ T cells (not recorded which) from PBMCs. The chain couples TRBV24-1 to TRBJ1-2; tentative D gene TRBD1, with 5 bases matching. Here the CDR3 is given as CALPGGGHYGYTF. The nucleotide sequence is TGTGCCCTCCCGGGCGGGGGTCACTATGGCTACACCTTC.